This T cell receptor beta chain is drawn from a study of OX40 agonist ivuxolimab in advanced cancers. The overall study: Ivuxolimab, which patients received intravenously every 2 weeks, was dosed at 0.01 to 10 mg/kg. Anti-PD-1, anti-PD-L1 or anti-CTLA-4 therapy given earlier was allowed, and roughly 40% had some.

Only in-frame clones appear in the TCRdb table, and some are missing; sequencing was by immunoSEQ multiplex PCR. The table lists approximately 53,000 clones, over 80% of them singletons. CDR1 MGHRA and CDR2 YSYEKL come from the germline V gene. Trimming cost V 1 base and J 1 base, with 20 bases left between them. CDR3 size: 18 residues. This TCR was sampled from an adult with an advanced solid tumor such as melanoma, head and neck, liver or kidney cancer. The chain combines TRBV4-1 with TRBJ2-7, with D perhaps TRBD2 (5 bases). This sample comprised CD4+ or CD8+ T cells sorted from blood, obtained in a trial of the OX40 agonist ivuxolimab. DNA for the CDR3: TGCGCCAGCAGCCAAGGTCGGATAGGCGGGTTGGGATCCTACGAGCAGTACTTC. Translated: CASSQGRIGGLGSYEQYF.